This T cell receptor beta chain was identified in a study of blood T cell repertoires in COVID-19. The assay was immunoSEQ multiplex PCR, and TCRdb's table has in-frame clones only and misses some. This table holds over 200,000 clones, roughly nine tenths found once. The CDR3 sequence is 15 residues long. V lost 0 bases and J 11 bases, leaving 17 bases between the germline ends. CDR1 is SNHLY and CDR2 is FYNNEI in the germline V gene. The sequence came from a man in his 60s who had recovered from COVID-19. The chain carries TRBV2 and TRBJ2-1; perhaps TRBD2 as D (6 bases). Input material: peripheral blood. CDR3 nucleotide sequence: TGTGCCAGCAGTGAAGCGCTTGCCCTAGCGCAGAAGCAGTTCTTC. This sequence encodes CASSEALALAQKQFF.